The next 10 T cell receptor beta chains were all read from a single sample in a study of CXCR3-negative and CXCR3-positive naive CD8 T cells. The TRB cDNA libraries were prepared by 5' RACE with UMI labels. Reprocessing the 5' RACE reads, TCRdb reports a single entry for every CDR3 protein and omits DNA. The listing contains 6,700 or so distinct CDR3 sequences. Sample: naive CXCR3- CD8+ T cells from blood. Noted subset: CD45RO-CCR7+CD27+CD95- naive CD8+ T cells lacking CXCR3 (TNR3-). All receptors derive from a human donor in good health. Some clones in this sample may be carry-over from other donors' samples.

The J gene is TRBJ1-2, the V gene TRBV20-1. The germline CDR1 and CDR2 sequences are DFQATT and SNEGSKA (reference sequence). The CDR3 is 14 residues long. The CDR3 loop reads CSTYFLGPTYGYTF.

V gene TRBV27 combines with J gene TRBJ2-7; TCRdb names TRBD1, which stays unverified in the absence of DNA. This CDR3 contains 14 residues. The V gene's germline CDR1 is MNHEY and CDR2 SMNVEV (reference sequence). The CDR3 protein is CASSWDRGGETQYF.

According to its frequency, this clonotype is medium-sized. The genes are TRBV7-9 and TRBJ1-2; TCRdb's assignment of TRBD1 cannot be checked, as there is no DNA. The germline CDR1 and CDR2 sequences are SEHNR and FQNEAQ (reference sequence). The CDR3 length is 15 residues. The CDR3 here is CASSLVVSGGDGYTF.

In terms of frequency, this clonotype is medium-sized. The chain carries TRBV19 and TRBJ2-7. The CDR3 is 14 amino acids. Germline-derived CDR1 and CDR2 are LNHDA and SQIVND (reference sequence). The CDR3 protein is CASSIAVATYEQYF.

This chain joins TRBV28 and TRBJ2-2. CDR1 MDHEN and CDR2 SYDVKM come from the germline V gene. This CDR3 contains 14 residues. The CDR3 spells CASTHWGDTGELFF.

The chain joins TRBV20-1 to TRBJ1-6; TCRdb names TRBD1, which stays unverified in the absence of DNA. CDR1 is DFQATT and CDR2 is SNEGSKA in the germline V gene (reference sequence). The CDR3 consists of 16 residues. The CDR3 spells CSASVGTASYNSPLHF.

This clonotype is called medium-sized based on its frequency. CDR3: CASSGQGYEQYF. The chain carries TRBV25-1 and TRBJ2-7; the TRBD1 assignment by TCRdb is unverifiable without DNA. CDR3 length equals 12 residues. Germline V lookup: CDR1 MGHDK, CDR2 SYGVNS.

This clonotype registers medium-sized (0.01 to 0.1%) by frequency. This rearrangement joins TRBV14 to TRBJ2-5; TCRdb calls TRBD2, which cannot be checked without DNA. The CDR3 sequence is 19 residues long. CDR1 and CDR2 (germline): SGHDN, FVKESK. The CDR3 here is CASSQEALVPTLAQETQYF. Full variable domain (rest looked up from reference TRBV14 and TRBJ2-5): EAGVTQFPSHSVIEKGQTVTLRCDPISGHDNLYWYRRVMGKEIKFLLHFVKESKQDESGMPNNRFLAERTGGTYSTLKVQPAELEDSGVYFCASSQEALVPTLAQETQYFGPGTRLLVL.

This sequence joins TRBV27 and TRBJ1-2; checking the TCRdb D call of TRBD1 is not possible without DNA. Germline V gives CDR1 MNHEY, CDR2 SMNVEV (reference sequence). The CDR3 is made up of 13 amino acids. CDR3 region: CASSLSRAGGYTF.

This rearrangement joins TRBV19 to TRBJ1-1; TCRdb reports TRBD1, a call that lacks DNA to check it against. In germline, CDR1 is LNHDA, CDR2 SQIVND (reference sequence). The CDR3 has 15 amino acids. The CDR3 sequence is CASSNGPDGNTEAFF.